Below are 3 T cell receptor beta chains sequenced from a single sample in a study of T cell responses to AZD1222 COVID-19 vaccine. Generated by immunoSEQ multiplex PCR, the TCRdb table keeps only in-frame clones and is missing some. Among under 150,000 clones, less than 95% were seen once, and the ten largest hold approximately 2.6%. Source: peripheral blood, taken on day 0 of AZD1222 vaccination. Source of these receptors: an adult in good health.

This chain connects TRBV9 to TRBJ2-3; no clear D. The ends were cut back, 4 bases at V and 4 bases at J, with 10 bases in the middle. This CDR3 has 13 residues. Germline-derived CDR1 and CDR2 are SGDLS and YYNGEE. The CDR3 here is CASSLGLPDTQYF. In nucleotides, the CDR3 is TGTGCCAGCAGCTTGGGTTTGCCAGATACGCAGTATTTT.

The J gene is TRBJ1-2, the V gene TRBV19, with D possibly TRBD1 on 5 matching bases. The V end was cut by 6 bases, the J end by 7 bases, with 12 bases between. Looked up from germline, CDR1 is LNHDA and CDR2 is SQIVND (reference sequence). CDR3 length: 12 amino acids. The CDR3 coding sequence is TGTGCCAGTAGCCCAGGGTTTGGTGGCTACACCTTC. As protein: CASSPGFGGYTF.

In its sample, this clone was seen a few times. CDR3: CASSTSGSRNTGELFF. In DNA, the CDR3 is TGTGCCAGTAGTACTAGCGGATCCCGGAACACCGGGGAGCTGTTTTTT. The chain joins TRBV19 to TRBJ2-2, with 7 bases aligning to TRBD2. The CDR3 is 16 amino acids. The V and J ends lost 4 bases and 1 base, in that order; junction bases with no gene match: 6. The germline V gene encodes CDR1 LNHDA and CDR2 SQIVND (reference sequence).